Below, 8 T cell receptor beta chains from the same sample are listed, as sequenced in a study of cytomegalovirus exposure and HLA in healthy donors. With 60 Vbeta and 13 Jbeta primers, the PCR was carried out. TCRdb's copy holds only in-frame clones and misses some; the assay was immunoSEQ multiplex PCR. In the table there are 200,000 or so clones, around 86% of which are singletons. Specimen: PBMCs. Every receptor here comes from a woman under 30 in good health and CMV-seronegative.

Turning to this clone: In the same sample, other DNA sequences code for this CDR3. J is TRBJ2-3 and V is TRBV9, with 7 bases identical to TRBD2. This CDR3 spans 15 amino acids. V shed 0 bases and J 2 bases; nucleotides not matched to a gene: 3. CDR1 is SGDLS, CDR2 YYNGEE, per germline. The CDR3 bases are TGTGCCAGCAGCGTAGGGACTAGTTCCACAGATACGCAGTATTTT. This sequence encodes CASSVGTSSTDTQYF.

The DNA for the CDR3 is TGTGCCAGCAGCCTACTCTTCTTCAATCAGCCCCAGCATTTT. The encoded protein is CASSLLFFNQPQHF. The chain is built from TRBV6-6 and TRBJ1-5; D is unclear. Trimming took 6 bases from V and 3 from J, leaving 12 bases between them. The CDR3 runs 14 residues. Germline-derived CDR1 and CDR2 are MNHNY and SVGAGI (reference sequence).

The chain is built from TRBV5-1 and TRBJ2-7; D possibly corresponds to TRBD1 (6 bases). Looked up from germline, CDR1 is SGHRS and CDR2 is YFSETQ. The CDR3 is 14 amino acids. The V end lost 1 base, the J end lost 3 bases, and 11 bases lay between the germline ends. The CDR3, as DNA: TGCGCCAGCAGCTTGCAGGGGCCGAACTACGAGCAGTACTTC. It translates to CASSLQGPNYEQYF.

This clone is a singleton in its sample. The CDR3 region has the DNA TGTGCCAGCAGTGGGGGGGGCCGGAACACTGAAGCTTTCTTT. Its protein is CASSGGGRNTEAFF. The gene calls are TRBV2 and TRBJ1-1, with a possible D match to TRBD1 (6 bases). The CDR3 spans 14 residues. Germline CDR1 SNHLY, CDR2 FYNNEI. Trimming pared 4 bases from V and 1 base from J, leaving 10 bases between.

The chain has TRBV29-1 and TRBJ2-1; 7 nucleotides line up with TRBD1. V shed 6 bases, J shed 0 bases, and the junction held 2 bases outside the gene matches. CDR3 length: 13 amino acids. Germline values: CDR1 SQVTM, CDR2 ANQGSEA. The CDR3: CSVGQSSYNEQFF. For the CDR3, the DNA is TGCAGCGTGGGACAGAGCTCCTACAATGAGCAGTTCTTC.

The rearrangement joins TRBV28 to TRBJ2-7; TRBD1 matches 8 bases. The germline gives CDR1 MDHEN, CDR2 SYDVKM. V lost 3 bases and J lost 2; bases outside the gene matches: 3. The CDR3 is made up of 14 amino acids. CDR3 DNA: TGTGCCAGCAGTTTGACAGGGGATACCTACGAGCAGTACTTC. Protein: CASSLTGDTYEQYF.

This clone has only one observation. This chain links TRBV28 with TRBJ1-2, with TRBD1 matching over 7 bases. V shed 6 bases and J 3 bases; nucleotides not matched to a gene: 10. The CDR3 is 15 residues long. Looked up from germline, CDR1 is MDHEN and CDR2 is SYDVKM. CDR3 sequence (DNA): TGTGCCAGCAGCCCGCTCGACAGGGACGACTATGGCTACACCTTC. Protein product: CASSPLDRDDYGYTF.

The gene calls are TRBV10-3 and TRBJ1-2; D perhaps matches TRBD1 (6 bases). There are 14 residues in the CDR3. V lost 0 bases, J lost 3 bases, and 8 bases lay in between. Germline V lookup: CDR1 ENHRY, CDR2 SYGVKD. Written as DNA, the CDR3 is TGTGCCATCAGTGAGTCTAAGGGGGACTATGGCTACACCTTC. Translated, it gives CAISESKGDYGYTF.